This is a list of T cell receptor beta chains from one sample in a study of identical twins. In TCRdb, the 5' RACE reads were re-called with MiXCR into one record per CDR3 protein. This sample has about 700,000 distinct CDR3 sequences, with roughly 6% found just once. The sequenced material came from naive T cells sorted from blood. These receptors were taken from a man between 18 and 29 years old in good health. The CDR3 runs from the conserved cysteine through the conserved F or W. D genes are given only for firm matches. Not every row has a clone size; where given, it reads once, few, many or a size class.

>many|TRBV20-1|TRBJ2-7|TRBD1
TGCAGTGCTAGACCCCCGACAGGGATTTACGAGCAGTACTTC
CSARPPTGIYEQYF
>few|TRBV2|TRBJ1-2|TRBD1
TGTGCCAGCAGAAAAGGGACAGGGCCCTATGGCTACACCTTC
CASRKGTGPYGYTF
>.|TRBV6-1|TRBJ1-1|.
TGTGCCAGCAGTGAAGCGCGGGGGCAAGCTTTCTTT
CASSEARGQAFF
>many|TRBV20-1|TRBJ2-5|TRBD1
TGCAGTGCTAGAGAGACAGGGGGATGGGAGACCCAGTACTTC
CSARETGGWETQYF
>many|TRBV10-3|TRBJ2-7|TRBD1
TGTGCCACCGACGGGCCGGGGAGGGACAGGGGGCCCTACGAGCAGTACTTC
CATDGPGRDRGPYEQYF
>few|TRBV12-3/TRBV12-4|TRBJ2-1|TRBD2
TGTGCCAGCAGTCCACTAGCGGCTTCTTACAATGAGCAGTTCTTC
CASSPLAASYNEQFF
>.|TRBV11-3|TRBJ1-1|.
TGTGCCAGCAGCTTGGGGACGGGACTCATGAACACTGAAGCTTTCTTT
CASSLGTGLMNTEAFF
>.|TRBV19|TRBJ2-2|.
TGTGCCAGTAGTCCGGATTTGGGCTCCGGTTCCGGGGAGCTGTTTTTT
CASSPDLGSGSGELFF
>many|TRBV5-1|TRBJ2-2|TRBD1
TGCGCCAGCAGCTTTGGCGACAGGGACCTATGGGAGCTGTTTTTT
CASSFGDRDLWELFF
>few|TRBV12-3/TRBV12-4|TRBJ2-6|TRBD1
TGTGCCAGCAGCTCGCTGCTGGGCAGGGGGTTAACTGGGGCCAACGTCCTGACTTTC
CASSSLLGRGLTGANVLTF
>.|TRBV24-1|TRBJ2-7|.
TGTGCCACCCAACAGGGATACGAGCAGTACTTC
CATQQGYEQYF
>.|TRBV7-2|TRBJ2-3|TRBD2
TGTGCCAGCAGCTTACAGGGACTAGCGGGAAGCGTCACGCAGTATTTT
CASSLQGLAGSVTQYF
>many|TRBV5-1|TRBJ1-1|.
TGCGCCAGCAGCAGATGGACAGCGGAGAACACTGAAGCTTTCTTT
CASSRWTAENTEAFF
>many|TRBV28|TRBJ2-4|.
TGTGCCAGCAGCCGCGGGCAGGCGGCAGGAGCCAAAAACATTCAGTACTTC
CASSRGQAAGAKNIQYF
>few|TRBV11-2|TRBJ2-4|.
TGTGCCAGCAGCCCATTGCGTGGACTTCATAATGGAAACATTCAGTACTTC
CASSPLRGLHNGNIQYF
>.|TRBV20-1|TRBJ2-3|.
TGCAGTGCTATGGGACTGCTAGATACGCAGTATTTT
CSAMGLLDTQYF
>few|TRBV15|TRBJ2-7|TRBD2
TGTGCCACCAGCAGTCAAATAGGACTAGCGGGACTTAAAGAGCAGTACTTC
CATSSQIGLAGLKEQYF
>.|TRBV3-1|TRBJ2-7|TRBD1
TGTGCCAGCAGCCTAACACAGGGGGCGGATTACGAGCAGTACTTC
CASSLTQGADYEQYF
>.|TRBV5-1|TRBJ2-1|.
TGCGCCAGCAGCCCCCGTTACGACAGTATTTGGCCCATCCGCCAACACAATGAGCAGTTCTTC
CASSPRYDSIWPIRQHNEQFF
>few|TRBV7-9|TRBJ1-2|.
TGTGCCAGCAGTCGGGGTTTTGAACAGGGAAACTATGGCTACACCTTC
CASSRGFEQGNYGYTF
>few|TRBV28|TRBJ2-1|TRBD1
TGTGCCAGCAGTTTAGTCGGGACAGAGGGGAATGAGCAGTTCTTC
CASSLVGTEGNEQFF
>.|TRBV12-3/TRBV12-4|TRBJ1-1|.
TGTGCCAGCAGTTTATATAGGGTTGATGAAGCTTTCTTT
CASSLYRVDEAFF
>many|TRBV24-1|TRBJ2-3|.
TGTGCCACCAGTGATTTATGGAGCGGGACAGATACGCAGTATTTT
CATSDLWSGTDTQYF
>.|TRBV21-1|TRBJ2-1|.
TGTGCCAGCAGCAAAGCCCCAGCGGGGCTGAGCTCCTACAATGAGCAGTTCTTC
CASSKAPAGLSSYNEQFF
>many|TRBV27|TRBJ1-5|.
TGTGCCAGCAGTTTATGGGGGAGCAGCAATCAGCCCCAGCATTTT
CASSLWGSSNQPQHF
>few|TRBV7-9|TRBJ2-5|TRBD2
TGTGCCAGCAGGGCGGCGGGGACTAGCGGGCGAGAGACCCAGTACTTC
CASRAAGTSGRETQYF
>many|TRBV4-3|TRBJ1-6|TRBD1
TGCGCCAGCAGCCAACGACGGACAGGGGGCGAGTCACCCCTCCACTTT
CASSQRRTGGESPLHF
>many|TRBV12-3/TRBV12-4|TRBJ1-1|.
TGTGCCAGCAGTTTAAGTGTGACAGAGGCGAACACTGAAGCTTTCTTT
CASSLSVTEANTEAFF
>many|TRBV20-1|TRBJ1-2|.
TGCAGTGCTAGTACAGGACCTAACTATGGCTACACCTTC
CSASTGPNYGYTF
>few|TRBV24-1|TRBJ2-2|TRBD1
TGTGCCACCAGTGATCCGGGACAGGGCATCACCGGGGAGCTGTTTTTT
CATSDPGQGITGELFF